This TCR beta chain was obtained from a study of cytomegalovirus exposure and HLA in healthy donors. Study-wide findings and caveats: The authors later found TCR association rates varying by HLA locus, with DRB1 most and HLA-C fewest.

The PCR was carried out with 60 Vbeta primers and 13 Jbeta primers. The method was immunoSEQ multiplex PCR; TCRdb's version includes in-frame clones alone and lacks a portion of them. The data show more than 95,000 clones, with around 10% seen just once and 5.5% to 7.5% held by the top ten. The sample holds a few counts of this clone. Its antigen is not known. Donors sampled were nominally healthy, though unrecorded immune exposures were likely. The V gene's germline CDR1 is SNHLY and CDR2 FYNNEI. The CDR3 loop spans 12 amino acids. Between the trimmed V and J ends, which lost 1 base and 7 bases, there was a span of 5 bases.

The specimen sequenced was PBMCs. This chain joins TRBV2 and TRBJ1-3; D is possibly TRBD1 (5 bases). The receptor was derived from a man aged 35 to 55 in good health and CMV-seropositive. CDR3 sequence reads: CASSEGGNTIYF. DNA for the CDR3: TGTGCCAGCAGTGAAGGGGGCAACACCATATATTTT.